Listed here are 32 T cell receptor beta chains from one sample, sequenced in a study of cytomegalovirus exposure and HLA in healthy donors. It was with 60 Vbeta and 13 Jbeta primers that the PCR ran. Clones were sequenced by immunoSEQ multiplex PCR, and TCRdb holds only the in-frame ones, with some missing. Altogether around 130,000 clones are present, roughly three quarters being singletons, with the ten largest covering roughly 1%. The material sequenced was PBMCs. These receptors all stem from a woman aged 60 to 75 in good health and CMV-seronegative.

The V call is TRBV5-1, the J call TRBJ1-3, with D tentatively TRBD1 (6 bases). Trimming pared 0 bases from V and 3 bases from J, leaving 13 bases between. Germline loops: CDR1 SGHRS, CDR2 YFSETQ. CDR3 length equals 16 residues. CDR3 bases: TGCGCCAGCAGCTTGGGTGACAGGTCATTTGGAAACACCATATATTTT. Protein: CASSLGDRSFGNTIYF.

The rearrangement uses TRBV5-1 and TRBJ2-1; D is perhaps TRBD2 (6 bases). The CDR3 loop spans 15 amino acids. V was trimmed by 2 bases and J by 2 bases, leaving 11 bases between them. Germline V lookup: CDR1 SGHRS, CDR2 YFSETQ. The CDR3 is CASSFTGGTYNEQFF. In DNA form, the CDR3 reads TGCGCCAGCAGCTTTACAGGAGGGACCTACAATGAGCAGTTCTTC.

The CDR3 loop is CASSYSGQGGTDTQYF. CDR3 in DNA: TGTGCCAGCAGTTACTCCGGACAGGGGGGCACAGATACGCAGTATTTT. The gene calls are TRBV6-6 and TRBJ2-3; 10 bases are a match to TRBD1. The germline V gene has CDR1 MNHNY and CDR2 SVGAGI (reference sequence). V shed 0 bases, J shed 1 base, and the junction held 1 base outside the gene matches. The CDR3 sequence is 16 residues long.

J is TRBJ2-5 and V is TRBV14; D is undetermined. CDR1 and CDR2 from the germline V gene are SGHDN and FVKESK. This CDR3 contains 13 residues. The V end was cut by 5 bases, the J end by 2 bases, with 9 bases between. CDR3 nucleotide sequence: TGTGCCAGCAGCGTTCGGGTTCAAGAGACCCAGTACTTC. Amino acids: CASSVRVQETQYF.

The V gene is TRBV5-1, the J gene TRBJ2-2; 7 bases are a match to TRBD2. The CDR3 totals 14 residues. Germline V gives CDR1 SGHRS, CDR2 YFSETQ. V shed 4 bases, J shed 6 bases, and the junction held 6 bases outside the gene matches. The CDR3 DNA is TGCGCCAGCAGCCTCGCCGCGGGGGCCGGGGAGCTGTTTTTT. It yields the protein CASSLAAGAGELFF.

In this sample, this clone turned up a few times. The rearrangement links TRBV7-6 to TRBJ2-1; 15 bases line up with TRBD2. After removal of 5 bases from V and 9 bases from J, the junction contained 8 bases not matched to a gene. The CDR3 is 16 residues long. Germline-derived CDR1 and CDR2 are SGHVS and FNYEAQ. Written as DNA, the CDR3 is TGTGCCAGCAGCCAGGGACTAGCGGGAGGAATTGCTGAGCAGTTCTTC. It codes for CASSQGLAGGIAEQFF.

The chain uses TRBV7-8 and TRBJ2-7; 10 bases fit TRBD1. The length of the CDR3 is 14 residues. Germline-derived CDR1 and CDR2 are SGHVS and FQNEAQ. Losses at the gene ends were 1 base for V and 7 bases for J; bases not matched to a gene: 4. The CDR3 region has the DNA TGTGCCAGCAGCTTAGTTGGGACAGGGGTAGAGCAGTACTTC. Protein: CASSLVGTGVEQYF.

A few counts support this clone. This chain uses TRBV19 with TRBJ2-7, with 8 bases that match TRBD1. The CDR3 sequence is 15 residues long. The V and J ends lost 4 bases and 2 bases, in that order; junction bases with no gene match: 7. CDR1 is LNHDA and CDR2 is SQIVND in the germline V gene (reference sequence). The CDR3 DNA reads as TGTGCCAGTAGTACCGGACAGGGTCTGGCCTACGAGCAGTACTTC. It specifies CASSTGQGLAYEQYF.

The rearrangement uses TRBV28 and TRBJ1-5; 8 nucleotides match TRBD1. From germline, CDR1 is MDHEN and CDR2 SYDVKM. Trimming cost V 10 bases and J 6 bases; bases outside gene matches: 17. CDR3 length: 16 residues. The chain's CDR3 is CAILDREFRGRQPQHF. As DNA, the CDR3 is TGTGCCATCCTGGACAGGGAGTTTCGAGGCCGTCAGCCCCAGCATTTT.

This clone showed up just a few times. The CDR3 spells CASSVGSRTGELFF. The CDR3 bases are TGTGCCAGCAGCGTAGGATCGAGGACCGGGGAGCTGTTTTTT. The chain joins TRBV9 to TRBJ2-2; D unresolved. The CDR3 spans 14 residues. CDR1 and CDR2 (germline): SGDLS, YYNGEE. V dropped 0 bases and J dropped 5 bases, with 8 bases sitting between them.

The chain links TRBV5-1 to TRBJ2-3; D is undetermined. The V gene's germline CDR1 is SGHRS and CDR2 YFSETQ. The V end was cut by 0 bases, the J end by 4 bases, with 12 bases between. This CDR3 region has 15 residues. CDR3: CASSLGHTDADTQYF. The CDR3 nucleotides read TGCGCCAGCAGCTTGGGGCACACAGACGCAGATACGCAGTATTTT.

The rearrangement links TRBV5-1 to TRBJ2-5; D is uncertain. The end of the DNA is better explained by TRBJ2-7, so the J call may be wrong. Germline V lookup: CDR1 SGHRS, CDR2 YFSETQ. This CDR3 region has 14 residues. This CDR3 reads CASSLAGTSYEQYF. CDR3 DNA: TGCGCCAGCAGCTTGGCCGGTACGTCCTACGAGCAGTACTTC.

This chain links TRBV7-7 with TRBJ2-2; TRBD1 matches 8 bases. The germline gives CDR1 SSHAT, CDR2 FNYEAQ (reference sequence). This CDR3 region has 18 residues. The V segment lost 5 bases and the J segment 0 bases; nucleotides outside the gene matches: 11. The CDR3 DNA sequence: TGTGCCAGCAGCCCTTCATATGGGACAGGTGCGAACACCGGGGAGCTGTTTTTT. Protein product: CASSPSYGTGANTGELFF.

Here the CDR3 DNA reads TGCGCCAGCAGCTTGGGGGACAGGGTTCATGAGCAGTTCTTC. It is translated as CASSLGDRVHEQFF. The V and J genes are TRBV5-1 and TRBJ2-1, with 9 bases aligning to TRBD1. There are 14 residues in the CDR3. Germline loops: CDR1 SGHRS, CDR2 YFSETQ. Losses at the gene ends were 0 bases for V and 8 bases for J; bases not matched to a gene: 3.

This clone appeared a single time. This chain uses TRBV5-4 with TRBJ1-1, with D tentatively TRBD1 (6 bases). The ends were cut back, 3 bases at V and 1 base at J, with 13 bases in the middle. The germline CDR1 and CDR2 sequences are SGHNT and YYREEE (reference sequence). The CDR3 is 15 amino acids. The CDR3 nucleotides read TGTGCCAGCAGCTCAGGACAGCTGCCGAACACTGAAGCTTTCTTT. Protein sequence: CASSSGQLPNTEAFF.

This clone occurred once. J is TRBJ2-2 and V is TRBV9; possible D gene TRBD1, 5 bases. CDR3 length: 16 amino acids. V lost 0 bases, J lost 5 bases, and 14 bases lay in between. Germline values: CDR1 SGDLS, CDR2 YYNGEE. As DNA, the CDR3 is TGTGCCAGCAGCGTAGCTTTAGGGGTAGAAACCGGGGAGCTGTTTTTT. Residues: CASSVALGVETGELFF.

The chain uses TRBV27 and TRBJ2-7; a possible D gene is TRBD2 (6 bases). This CDR3 is built from 13 residues. Germline V CDR1 and CDR2: MNHEY, SMNVEV (reference sequence). Between the trimmed V and J ends, which lost 5 bases and 1 base, there was a span of 9 bases. In DNA, the CDR3 is TGTGCCAGCAGTGGACGGGAGTCCTACGAGCAGTACTTC. It yields the protein CASSGRESYEQYF.

The chain is built from TRBV5-1 and TRBJ2-3, with 7 bases fitting TRBD1. V dropped 4 bases and J dropped 2; count of bases not matched to a gene: 7. Germline values: CDR1 SGHRS, CDR2 YFSETQ. The CDR3 has 15 amino acids. The CDR3 DNA reads TGCGCCAGCAGCCGACGGACAGGACTCACAGATACGCAGTATTTT. The encoded protein is CASSRRTGLTDTQYF.

This clone was recorded once. This rearrangement joins TRBV4-1 to TRBJ2-7; possible D gene TRBD1, 5 bases. Trimming cost V 1 base and J 0 bases, with 10 bases left between them. This CDR3 region has 15 residues. Germline V CDR1 and CDR2: MGHRA, YSYEKL. The CDR3 loop is CASSQGREHSYEQYF. CDR3 sequence (DNA): TGCGCCAGCAGCCAAGGCAGGGAACACTCCTACGAGCAGTACTTC.

This chain connects TRBV19 to TRBJ2-3; D is ambiguous. Trimming removed 5 bases from V and 0 bases from J, with 12 bases in between. CDR3 length: 15 residues. Looked up from germline, CDR1 is LNHDA and CDR2 is SQIVND (reference sequence). Written as DNA, the CDR3 is TGTGCCAGTAGTGGTGTCAGGTCTAGCACAGATACGCAGTATTTT. Translating it yields CASSGVRSSTDTQYF.

The chain recombines TRBV5-1 with TRBJ1-1, with 7 bases fitting TRBD1. Germline assignment: CDR1 SGHRS and CDR2 YFSETQ. The V and J ends lost 3 bases and 0 bases, in that order; junction bases with no gene match: 2. This CDR3 comprises 14 residues. The CDR3 sequence is CASSSDRLNTEAFF. Here the CDR3 DNA reads TGCGCCAGCAGCTCGGACAGGTTGAACACTGAAGCTTTCTTT.

The chain links TRBV5-5 to TRBJ2-3; TRBD2 might be the D (6 bases). Germline loops: CDR1 SGHKS, CDR2 YYEKEE (reference sequence). This CDR3 has 16 amino acids. Trimming pared 4 bases from V and 6 bases from J, leaving 21 bases between. The CDR3 is CASSPTAGIMFDTQYF. The DNA of the CDR3 is TGTGCCAGCAGCCCTACGGCGGGAATAATGTTCGATACGCAGTATTTT.

This chain uses TRBV7-2 with TRBJ2-7; the D gene is possibly TRBD2 (7 bases). CDR1 SGHTA and CDR2 FQGNSA come from the germline V gene. V gave up 5 bases and J gave up 0 bases, with 23 bases separating them. This CDR3 has 18 residues. The CDR3 DNA reads as TGTGCCAGCAGCCCGCAATGGGGGGGGACACTAGCCTCCTACGAGCAGTACTTC. Encoded protein: CASSPQWGGTLASYEQYF.

V and J are TRBV5-8 and TRBJ2-4; TRBD2 is a possible D gene (6 bases). V was shortened by 5 bases and J by 1 base, with 13 bases between the two germline ends. Germline V CDR1 and CDR2: SGHTS, YDEGEE. This CDR3 is built from 15 residues. In DNA, the CDR3 is TGTGCCAGCAGACCACTAGCAGTCGCCAAAAACATTCAGTACTTC. It is translated as CASRPLAVAKNIQYF.

The J gene is TRBJ1-1, the V gene TRBV30, with D unresolved. The germline gives CDR1 GTSNPN, CDR2 SVGIG (reference sequence). The CDR3 is 13 residues long. V was shortened by 0 bases and J by 1 base, with 6 bases between the two germline ends. CDR3 amino acids: CAWSVMRNTEAFF. In DNA form, the CDR3 reads TGTGCCTGGAGTGTAATGCGGAACACTGAAGCTTTCTTT.

The chain links TRBV5-1 to TRBJ2-1, with TRBD2 identical over 16 bases. The germline CDR1 and CDR2 sequences are SGHRS and YFSETQ. The CDR3 is 16 residues long. Unmatched junction bases numbered 8, after V lost 10 bases and J lost 4 bases. CDR3 DNA sequence: TGCGCCTCCTTCTTGGGACTAGCGGGAGGGTACAATGAGCAGTTCTTC. It codes for CASFLGLAGGYNEQFF.

V is TRBV6-1 and J is TRBJ1-5, with TRBD1 matching over 7 bases. CDR1 MNHNS and CDR2 SASEGT come from the germline V gene. V was pared by 5 bases and J by 1 base, with 5 bases of the junction left unmatched. The CDR3 runs to 15 residues. As DNA, the CDR3 is TGTGCCAGCAGTACCGACAGGGCGAGCAATCAGCCCCAGCATTTT. Amino acids: CASSTDRASNQPQHF.

This clone has more than one count but fewer than ten. The chain uses TRBV6-5 and TRBJ1-2, with D possibly TRBD1 on 5 matching bases. CDR3 length: 15 residues. Germline CDR1 is MNHEY and CDR2 is SVGAGI. Between the trimmed V and J ends, which lost 7 bases and 6 bases, there was a span of 21 bases. The CDR3 nucleotides read TGTGCCAGCACCTCGAGTGCGGGGGGGAGGAATGGCTACACCTTC. It yields the protein CASTSSAGGRNGYTF.

This clone was counted a single time. This chain joins TRBV6-5 and TRBJ2-7; D perhaps matches TRBD2 (7 bases). Germline CDR1 is MNHEY and CDR2 is SVGAGI. With 7 bases removed from V and 7 bases from J, the gap between germline ends came to 17 bases. This CDR3 contains 13 residues. CDR3: CASKWGGPGEQYF. The CDR3 DNA sequence: TGTGCCAGCAAATGGGGGGGGCCAGGAGAGCAGTACTTC.

The CDR3 bases are TGTGCCAGCAGCCAGGCTTTCTCTCCCCAGCATTTT. Protein product: CASSQAFSPQHF. The chain links TRBV16 to TRBJ1-5; D uncertain. The CDR3 is 12 amino acids. The germline CDR1 and CDR2 sequences are KGHSY and FQNENV. The ends were cut back, 3 bases at V and 10 bases at J, with 10 bases in the middle. The full variable domain, in which reference TRBV16 and TRBJ1-5 provide the parts outside the CDR3, is GEEVAQTPKHLVRGEGQKAKLYCAPIKGHSYVFWYQQVLKNEFKFLISFQNENVFDETGMPKERFSAKCLPNSPCSLEIQATKLEDSAVYFCASSQAFSPQHFGDGTRLSIL.

The chain combines TRBV18 with TRBJ2-7; TRBD1 matches at 7 bases. The CDR3 loop spans 15 amino acids. After removal of 6 bases from V and 7 bases from J, the junction contained 15 bases not matched to a gene. Per germline, CDR1 KGHSH and CDR2 LQKENI. The CDR3, as DNA: TGTGCCAGCTCCCTACTCCTGGGACAGCTGGAGGAGCAGTACTTC. Protein sequence: CASSLLLGQLEEQYF.

The CDR3 bases are TGTGCCAGCAGTCCCTACTCCCCTAGCGGGCCCTCCTACGAGCAGTACTTC. Protein: CASSPYSPSGPSYEQYF. The chain has TRBV27 and TRBJ2-7; 8 bases agree with TRBD2. The CDR3 consists of 17 residues. Per the germline V gene, CDR1 is MNHEY and CDR2 is SMNVEV (reference sequence). Germline trimming cut 5 bases from V and 0 bases from J; bases unmatched to any gene: 12.